Below, 31 T cell receptor beta chains from the same sample are listed, as sequenced in a study of T cell clonotyping in hematopoietic cell transplantation. TCRdb's copy holds only in-frame clones and misses some; the assay was immunoSEQ multiplex PCR. In the table there are about 41,000 clones, roughly 96% of which are singletons. Material for sequencing was peripheral blood mononuclear cells. The receptors derive from a man aged 25-40 years in good health. Some clones in this sample may be carry-over from other donors' samples.

The rearrangement uses TRBV11-3 and TRBJ2-7; D is possibly TRBD2 (5 bases). V dropped 0 bases and J dropped 2 bases, with 17 bases sitting between them. Germline lookup yields CDR1 SGHNT and CDR2 YENEEA. The CDR3 extends over 17 amino acids. CDR3 in DNA: TGTGCCAGCAGCTTAGAGACATGGTGGGAGTCGACCTACGAGCAGTACTTC. Translating it yields CASSLETWWESTYEQYF.

The genes are TRBV2 and TRBJ2-7; a weak D match, TRBD1 (5 bases). The CDR3 has 14 residues. CDR1 and CDR2 (germline): SNHLY, FYNNEI. Trimming left V 7 bases short and J 6 bases short, with 19 bases between. The chain's CDR3 is CASTWGPGPREQYF. For the CDR3, the DNA is TGTGCCAGCACCTGGGGCCCGGGCCCCCGCGAGCAGTACTTC. The variable domain in full, with the rest retrieved from reference TRBV2 and TRBJ2-7, is EPEVTQTPSHQVTQMGQEVILRCVPISNHLYFYWYRQILGQKVEFLVSFYNNEISEKSEIFDDQFSVERPDGSNFTLKIRSTKLEDSAMYFCASTWGPGPREQYFGPGTRLTVT.

This clone appeared a few times. This chain joins TRBV4-1 and TRBJ2-7; 11 bases are a match to TRBD2. The CDR3 contains 17 residues. The trim removed 1 base at V and 3 bases at J, leaving 8 bases unmatched. Germline CDR1 and CDR2: MGHRA and YSYEKL. The CDR3 here is CASSQVQSGTSGYEQYF. The CDR3 nucleotides are TGCGCCAGCAGCCAAGTACAGTCCGGGACTAGCGGCTACGAGCAGTACTTC.

The V gene is TRBV7-9, the J gene TRBJ2-3, with a weak D call TRBD1 (6 bases). Trimming took off 3 bases at V and 11 bases at J, with 18 bases between the two ends. The CDR3 has 14 amino acids. Germline values: CDR1 SEHNR, CDR2 FQNEAQ (reference sequence). CDR3 bases: TGTGCCAGCAGCTTGAGCGCAGGTGGGGACATGCAGTATTTT. Amino acid sequence: CASSLSAGGDMQYF.

Details on this clone: An end of the junction does not agree with germline; a read error may underlie this. Written as DNA, the CDR3 is TGTGCCAGCAGTAACCAAGGGACCCAGTACTTC. Its translation is CASSNQGTQYF. This chain uses TRBV6-5 with TRBJ2-5; no firm D call. The CDR3 sequence is 11 residues long. Germline CDR1 is MNHEY and CDR2 is SVGAGI.

Only a few counts were recorded for this clone. In the same sample, other DNA sequences code for this CDR3. The rearrangement links TRBV7-8 to TRBJ2-7; D gene uncertain. CDR1 is SGHVS and CDR2 is FQNEAQ in the germline V gene. Trimming stripped 6 bases from V and 4 bases from J, with 19 bases between. The CDR3 is made up of 15 amino acids. The CDR3 protein is CASSSTIGSLYEQYF. The CDR3 nucleotides are TGTGCCAGCAGTTCCACTATCGGCAGTCTGTACGAGCAGTACTTC.

The chain combines TRBV30 with TRBJ1-3; no reliable D call. The CDR3 contains 14 residues. Trimming removed 0 bases from V and 0 bases from J, with 6 bases in between. Germline V CDR1 and CDR2: GTSNPN, SVGIG (reference sequence). Here the CDR3 DNA reads TGTGCCTGGAGTGTGGGATCCTCTGGAAACACCATATATTTT. This encodes CAWSVGSSGNTIYF.

CDR3 sequence (DNA): TGTGCCAGCAGCTTAACGAGGAGCTCTGGGGCCAACGTCCTGACTTTC. Encoded protein: CASSLTRSSGANVLTF. V and J are TRBV7-3 and TRBJ2-6; D remains ambiguous. Germline-derived CDR1 and CDR2 are SGHTA and FQGTGA. Trimming stripped 0 bases from V and 0 bases from J, with 6 bases between. CDR3 length equals 16 residues.

A few counts support this clone. The V gene is TRBV7-9, the J gene TRBJ1-6; 9 bases are a match to TRBD1. The V gene's germline CDR1 is SEHNR and CDR2 FQNEAQ (reference sequence). Losses at the gene ends were 5 bases for V and 10 bases for J; bases not matched to a gene: 12. This CDR3 comprises 16 residues. In DNA form, the CDR3 reads TGTGCCAGCAGCCCGGGACAGGGAGGGCGTTGGTCACCCCTCCACTTT. Protein sequence: CASSPGQGGRWSPLHF. Full variable domain (outside the CDR3, taken from reference TRBV7-9 and TRBJ1-6): DTGVSQNPRHKITKRGQNVTFRCDPISEHNRLYWYRQTLGQGPEFLTYFQNEAQLEKSRLLSDRFSAERPKGSFSTLEIQRTEQGDSAMYLCASSPGQGGRWSPLHFGNGTRLTVT.

The chain has TRBV4-3 and TRBJ1-2; TRBD1 agrees at 9 bases. This CDR3 comprises 14 residues. Losses at the gene ends were 1 base for V and 5 bases for J; bases not matched to a gene: 2. Germline assignment: CDR1 LGHNA and CDR2 YSLEER. CDR3 nucleotide sequence: TGCGCCAGCAGCCAAGTGGGGACAGGGTATGGCTACACCTTC. This encodes CASSQVGTGYGYTF.

CDR3 sequence (DNA): TGTGCCAGCAGCTTAAGTCGGCGGGGGGGTTACAATGAGCAGTTCTTC. Amino acid sequence: CASSLSRRGGYNEQFF. The chain couples TRBV7-9 to TRBJ2-1; 9 positions agree with TRBD2. The CDR3 has 16 amino acids. V lost 2 bases and J lost 4; bases outside the gene matches: 6. Germline V lookup: CDR1 SEHNR, CDR2 FQNEAQ (reference sequence).

The rearrangement links TRBV7-9 to TRBJ2-7; 7 bases match TRBD1. This CDR3 is built from 13 residues. Germline loops: CDR1 SEHNR, CDR2 FQNEAQ (reference sequence). Unmatched junction bases numbered 2, after V lost 3 bases and J lost 3 bases. This chain's CDR3 is CASSFRDSYEQYF. In DNA, the CDR3 is TGTGCCAGCAGCTTCCGGGACAGCTACGAGCAGTACTTC.

The sample holds one count of this clone. The V and J genes are TRBV21-1 and TRBJ1-5. TRBV21-1 is a listed pseudogene. The CDR3 is made up of 15 amino acids. The CDR3 loop reads CASSKVERDNQPQHF. CDR3 bases: TGTGCCAGCAGCAAAGTAGAACGGGACAATCAGCCCCAGCATTTT.

This clone showed up just a few times. This rearrangement joins TRBV7-9 to TRBJ2-1, with 11 bases lining up with TRBD2. V shed 5 bases and J 6 bases; nucleotides not matched to a gene: 15. CDR3 length: 18 residues. Per germline, CDR1 SEHNR and CDR2 FQNEAQ (reference sequence). CDR3: CASSPTSGNPTNLNEQFF. The CDR3 DNA reads TGTGCCAGCAGCCCGACTAGCGGGAACCCTACGAATCTCAATGAGCAGTTCTTC.

J is TRBJ1-4 and V is TRBV9; D is possibly TRBD1 (6 bases). This CDR3 spans 15 amino acids. Germline CDR1 and CDR2: SGDLS and YYNGEE. Trimming stripped 0 bases from V and 5 bases from J, with 11 bases between. This CDR3 is CASSVEWGQNEKLFF. CDR3 nucleotides: TGTGCCAGCAGCGTAGAATGGGGGCAGAATGAAAAACTGTTTTTT.

This CDR3 is CASSLGQGIGSGANVLTF. CDR3 nucleotides: TGTGCCAGCAGCTTGGGGCAGGGGATTGGCTCTGGGGCCAACGTCCTGACTTTC. This chain joins TRBV5-6 and TRBJ2-6; tentative D call: TRBD1 (6 bases). This CDR3 is 18 amino acids long. Between the trimmed V and J ends, which lost 0 bases and 0 bases, there was a span of 13 bases. The germline V gene encodes CDR1 SGHDT and CDR2 YYEEEE.

The rearrangement joins TRBV11-3 to TRBJ1-1; D might be TRBD1 (6 bases). Germline V CDR1 and CDR2: SGHNT, YENEEA. This CDR3 has 15 residues. Trimming stripped 7 bases from V and 3 bases from J, with 18 bases between. CDR3 loop: CASTMGGAPYTEAFF. CDR3 DNA: TGTGCCAGCACTATGGGGGGGGCGCCGTACACTGAAGCTTTCTTT.

The genes are TRBV30 and TRBJ1-2, with 7 bases aligning to TRBD1. Trimming at V came to 8 bases and at J to 0 bases, leaving 6 bases not matched to a gene. The length of the CDR3 is 13 residues. Germline V gives CDR1 GTSNPN, CDR2 SVGIG (reference sequence). This CDR3 reads CAGGQIANYGYTF. The CDR3, as DNA: TGTGCCGGGGGACAGATAGCTAACTATGGCTACACCTTC.

The rearrangement joins TRBV7-3 to TRBJ1-3; the D is unclear. Trimming shortened V by 1 base and J by 4 bases, and 5 bases separated the two germline ends. Germline V lookup: CDR1 SGHTA, CDR2 FQGTGA. This CDR3 comprises 13 residues. The CDR3 DNA follows: TGTGCCAGCAGCTTAAGTACCGGAAACACCATATATTTT. This sequence encodes CASSLSTGNTIYF.

The V and J genes are TRBV9 and TRBJ2-7; TRBD1 aligns across 9 bases. After removal of 0 bases from V and 5 bases from J, the junction contained 6 bases not matched to a gene. The length of the CDR3 is 15 residues. CDR1 and CDR2 (germline): SGDLS, YYNGEE. CDR3: CASSVDGTGPNEQYF. Here the CDR3 DNA reads TGTGCCAGCAGCGTAGACGGGACAGGGCCGAACGAGCAGTACTTC.

CDR3: CASSPTSVGELFF. The CDR3 nucleotides read TGTGCCAGCAGCCCCACGTCGGTGGGGGAGCTGTTTTTT. The chain has TRBV11-2 and TRBJ2-2; D is uncertain. Looked up from germline, CDR1 is SGHAT and CDR2 is FQNNGV. The CDR3 has 13 amino acids. V was trimmed by 5 bases and J by 8 bases, leaving 12 bases between them.

CDR3 nucleotides: TGCGCCAGCAGCCAAGATCGACTAGCGGGAGGGTCTACCGGGGAGCTGTTTTTT. Translated: CASSQDRLAGGSTGELFF. The J gene is TRBJ2-2, the V gene TRBV4-3; 14 bases line up with TRBD2. Germline assignment: CDR1 LGHNA and CDR2 YSLEER. V was pared by 0 bases and J by 5 bases, with 5 bases of the junction left unmatched. The CDR3 extends over 18 amino acids.

The chain joins TRBV19 to TRBJ2-3, with D perhaps TRBD1 or TRBD2 (5 bases each). Germline CDR1 LNHDA, CDR2 SQIVND (reference sequence). The CDR3 is 14 residues long. The V and J ends lost 7 bases and 4 bases respectively, with 15 bases between them. CDR3 in DNA: TGTGCCAGTAAGTTGCAGCTGGGGGCAGATACGCAGTATTTT. Translated, it gives CASKLQLGADTQYF.

J is TRBJ1-5 and V is TRBV6-5; no reliable D call. Trimming removed 2 bases at V and 10 bases at J, with 18 bases between. The germline CDR1 and CDR2 sequences are MNHEY and SVGAGI. The CDR3 totals 15 residues. CDR3 bases: TGTGCCAGCAGTTACGACGCAGCCTCTTTGGGACCCCAGCATTTT. Translation: CASSYDAASLGPQHF.

This rearrangement joins TRBV6-5 to TRBJ2-7, with 9 bases that match TRBD1. This CDR3 has 14 residues. The germline V gene encodes CDR1 MNHEY and CDR2 SVGAGI. V was clipped by 2 bases and J by 4 bases; unmatched bases: 3. CDR3 bases: TGTGCCAGCAGTTACGGGACAGGGTTGTACGAGCAGTACTTC. It is translated as CASSYGTGLYEQYF.

The chain combines TRBV4-3 with TRBJ2-7; 9 positions agree with TRBD2. This CDR3 region has 15 residues. Trimming cost V 3 bases and J 3 bases; bases outside gene matches: 6. CDR1 LGHNA and CDR2 YSLEER come from the germline V gene. CDR3 sequence reads: CASSHRLAAYYEQYF. The CDR3, as DNA: TGCGCCAGCAGCCACCGACTAGCGGCCTACTACGAGCAGTACTTC.

This chain joins TRBV2 and TRBJ1-1; D gene unclear. The CDR3 length is 13 residues. Germline V CDR1 and CDR2: SNHLY, FYNNEI. V was shortened by 2 bases and J by 1 base, with 5 bases between the two germline ends. CDR3 sequence: CASSERTNTEAFF. In nucleotides, the CDR3 is TGTGCCAGCAGTGAACGAACGAACACTGAAGCTTTCTTT.

CDR3 region: CASSPGGTRPGYTF. In nucleotides, the CDR3 is TGCGCCAGCAGCCCTGGTGGGACGAGGCCTGGCTACACCTTC. V usage is TRBV5-1 and J usage is TRBJ1-2, with D possibly TRBD1 on 5 matching bases. V lost 4 bases to trimming and J lost 7 bases, with 17 bases between them. This CDR3 comprises 14 residues. The germline V gene has CDR1 SGHRS and CDR2 YFSETQ.

The chain employs TRBV4-3 and TRBJ1-2; perhaps TRBD1 as D (5 bases). Germline V gene sequence: CDR1 LGHNA, CDR2 YSLEER. The ends were cut back, 0 bases at V and 4 bases at J, with 15 bases in the middle. CDR3 size: 16 residues. CDR3 residues: CASSQERQGPSYGYTF. The CDR3 DNA sequence: TGCGCCAGCAGCCAAGAACGGCAGGGACCTTCCTATGGCTACACCTTC.

This clone appeared once. The genes are TRBV29-1 and TRBJ1-4; D gene uncertain. V shed 5 bases and J shed 5 bases, with 9 bases lying between them. The CDR3 is 12 residues long. Germline V gene sequence: CDR1 SQVTM, CDR2 ANQGSEA. In nucleotides, the CDR3 is TGCAGCGTTATGGACCGAAATGAAAAACTGTTTTTT. Its translation is CSVMDRNEKLFF.

The rearrangement links TRBV18 to TRBJ2-5; D is unclear. The CDR3 is made up of 14 amino acids. Germline V gene sequence: CDR1 KGHSH, CDR2 LQKENI. Trimming removed 1 base from V and 5 bases from J, with 11 bases in between. The CDR3 coding sequence is TGTGCCAGCTCACCACTGGGGTCTGGGGAGACCCAGTACTTC. Translating it yields CASSPLGSGETQYF. Looking up the rest from reference TRBV18 and TRBJ2-5 gives the full variable domain: NAGVMQNPRHLVRRRGQEARLRCSPMKGHSHVYWYRQLPEEGLKFMVYLQKENIIDESGMPKERFSAEFPKEGPSILRIQQVVRGDSAAYFCASSPLGSGETQYFGPGTRLLVL.